The 18 T cell receptor beta chains below all came from one sample that was sequenced in a study of human T cells and chemical hapten exposure. TCRdb reprocessed the RACE reads via MiXCR and lists one record per CDR3 protein. The data show tens of thousands of distinct CDR3 sequences, approximately 9.8% seen once. As for time point: patch test 1, 2 weeks after DPC sensitization. The treatment: therapeutic diphenylcyclopropenone sensitization with weekly scalp DPC. This sample comprised whole blood, obtained in connection with sensitization to the hapten diphenylcyclopropenone (DPC). The receptors were sampled from a woman aged 40 to 49 with alopecia areata. Some clones in this sample may be carry-over from other donors' samples.

Concerning this clonotype itself: One end of the junction does not line up with germline, which may come from a read error. The V and J genes are TRBV6-5 and TRBJ1-5; TRBD1 might be the D (6 bases). Germline assignment: CDR1 MNHEY and CDR2 SVGAGI. This CDR3 has 14 residues. This CDR3 is CAGSYGGAHQPQHF. CDR3 bases: TGTGCCGGCAGTTACGGGGGGGCTCATCAGCCCCAGCATTTT.

This clonotype was seen many times. V usage is TRBV18 and J usage is TRBJ2-7; 8 nucleotides agree with TRBD2. Germline loops: CDR1 KGHSH, CDR2 LQKENI. J was trimmed by 2 bases and V by 1 base; bases with no gene match: 4. The CDR3 is 15 residues long. The CDR3 sequence: CASSPQNSGAYEQYF. The CDR3 coding sequence is TGTGCCAGCTCACCACAGAATAGCGGGGCCTACGAGCAGTACTTC.

CDR3 sequence reads: CATSRGTTGWGEQYF. As DNA, the CDR3 is TGTGCCACCAGCAGAGGGACGACAGGCTGGGGAGAGCAGTACTTC. The chain has TRBV15 and TRBJ2-7, with a weak D call TRBD1 (6 bases). CDR1 is LNHNV and CDR2 is YYDKDF in the germline V gene (reference sequence). The CDR3 consists of 15 residues. The V gene lost 1 base and the J gene lost 7 bases, with 17 bases spanning the gap.

This clonotype has just a few counts. The chain employs TRBV12-5 and TRBJ2-5, with D possibly matching TRBD2 (6 bases). The CDR3 is made up of 13 amino acids. The germline CDR1 and CDR2 sequences are LGHNT and FRNRAP. V was pared by 2 bases and J by 4 bases, with 8 bases between. CDR3 DNA: TGTGCTAGTGGTTTGTCCGGGGGAGAGACCCAGTACTTC. Residues: CASGLSGGETQYF.

A word on this clonotype: Being one base from a much bigger clone, this may be a read error. The gene calls are TRBV7-9 and TRBJ1-3; D uncertain. Germline-derived CDR1 and CDR2 are SEHNR and FQNEAQ (reference sequence). The CDR3 runs to 14 residues. The CDR3 nucleotides are TGTGCCTGCAGCTTAGTGACAACCGAAGGCACCATATATTTT. Its protein is CACSLVTTEGTIYF.

This clonotype was recorded a few times. CDR3 DNA sequence: TGCAGCGTTGAAGATGGTCAGGGGATGAACACTGAAGCTTTCTTT. Its translation is CSVEDGQGMNTEAFF. This chain connects TRBV29-1 to TRBJ1-1; D might be TRBD1 (6 bases). The CDR3 has 15 amino acids. Between the trimmed V and J ends, which lost 0 bases and 0 bases, there was a span of 11 bases. Germline V CDR1 and CDR2: SQVTM, ANQGSEA.

In this sample, this clonotype turned up a few times. The chain joins TRBV4-3 to TRBJ2-2; 15 nucleotides line up with TRBD2. J gave up 5 bases and V 4 bases, and 8 bases lay outside the gene matches. Germline CDR1 is LGHNA and CDR2 is YSLEER. The CDR3 has 18 amino acids. CDR3 nucleotide sequence: TGCGCCAGCAGCCCCCTCGGACTAGCGGGGGGGCGGACCGGGGAGCTGTTTTTT. Encoded protein: CASSPLGLAGGRTGELFF.

This clonotype has just a few counts. V and J are TRBV20-1 and TRBJ1-4; D gene unclear. Germline V CDR1 and CDR2: DFQATT, SNEGSKA (reference sequence). CDR3 length equals 13 residues. V lost 3 bases, J lost 4 bases, and 9 bases lay in between. The CDR3 sequence is CSASWAGNEKLFF. In nucleotides, the CDR3 is TGCAGTGCTAGTTGGGCGGGTAATGAAAAACTGTTTTTT.

This chain joins TRBV12-3 or TRBV12-4 and TRBJ2-7, with D perhaps matching TRBD2 (6 bases). This CDR3 spans 13 amino acids. The germline V and J ends were trimmed by 4 bases and 2 bases, with 9 bases remaining between them. Here the CDR3 DNA reads TGTGCCAGCAGTTGGCGGGGAACCTACGAGCAGTACTTC. Residues: CASSWRGTYEQYF.

The chain has TRBV4-1 and TRBJ2-7; D might be TRBD1 (6 bases). This CDR3 is built from 15 residues. The V gene lost 2 bases and the J gene lost 6 bases, with 17 bases spanning the gap. Germline CDR1 MGHRA, CDR2 YSYEKL. CDR3: CASSQRTRGPSEQYF. The DNA of the CDR3 is TGCGCCAGCAGCCAACGGACCAGGGGTCCGTCCGAGCAGTACTTC.

This clonotype was counted ten times or more. V usage is TRBV5-4 and J usage is TRBJ2-3; 15 bases are a match to TRBD2. The V segment lost 5 bases and the J segment 12 bases; nucleotides outside the gene matches: 7. The CDR3 is made up of 14 amino acids. CDR1 and CDR2 (germline): SGHNT, YYREEE (reference sequence). This chain's CDR3 is CASSPGLAGGPQYF. The CDR3 DNA reads TGTGCCAGCAGTCCCGGACTAGCGGGGGGGCCCCAGTATTTT.

This chain links TRBV28 with TRBJ2-7; D is possibly TRBD1 or TRBD2 (5 bases each). V lost 6 bases to trimming and J lost 2 bases, with 14 bases between them. The CDR3 extends over 14 amino acids. The germline V gene encodes CDR1 MDHEN and CDR2 SYDVKM. The CDR3 is CASRGDAPAYEQYF. The CDR3 bases are TGTGCCAGCAGGGGGGACGCCCCGGCCTACGAGCAGTACTTC. The full variable domain, its missing parts supplied by reference TRBV28 and TRBJ2-7, is DVKVTQSSRYLVKRTGEKVFLECVQDMDHENMFWYRQDPGLGLRLIYFSYDVKMKEKGDIPEGYSVSREKKERFSLILESASTNQTSMYLCASRGDAPAYEQYFGPGTRLTVT.

This clonotype has just a few counts. The genes are TRBV20-1 and TRBJ2-5; 12 bases fit TRBD2. After removal of 6 bases from V and 4 bases from J, the junction contained 12 bases not matched to a gene. The CDR3 contains 16 residues. Germline CDR1 is DFQATT and CDR2 is SNEGSKA (reference sequence). The CDR3 spells CSALGASGGAGETQYF. In DNA, the CDR3 is TGCAGTGCCCTGGGAGCTAGCGGGGGGGCCGGAGAGACCCAGTACTTC.

A few counts support this clonotype. The gene calls are TRBV7-9 and TRBJ1-2; 9 nucleotides agree with TRBD1. The CDR3 is 15 amino acids. Losses at the gene ends were 6 bases for V and 3 bases for J; bases not matched to a gene: 8. Per the germline V gene, CDR1 is SEHNR and CDR2 is FQNEAQ (reference sequence). CDR3 loop: CASSYTGTGYYGYTF. CDR3 in DNA: TGTGCCAGCAGTTATACCGGGACAGGGTACTATGGCTACACCTTC.

The J gene is TRBJ2-2, the V gene TRBV20-1; possibly TRBD1 for D (5 bases). CDR1 is DFQATT and CDR2 is SNEGSKA in the germline V gene (reference sequence). Trimming took off 4 bases at V and 4 bases at J, with 7 bases between the two ends. This CDR3 is 12 amino acids long. The CDR3 DNA follows: TGCAGTGCTACTCAGGGCACCGGGGAGCTGTTTTTT. Translation: CSATQGTGELFF.

The chain employs TRBV29-1 and TRBJ2-7; 7 bases are shared with TRBD2. Losses at the gene ends were 7 bases for V and 4 bases for J; bases not matched to a gene: 4. Germline values: CDR1 SQVTM, CDR2 ANQGSEA. This CDR3 region has 11 residues. The CDR3 is CSAGEGYEQYF. As DNA, the CDR3 is TGCAGCGCGGGGGAGGGATACGAGCAGTACTTC.

V is TRBV20-1 and J is TRBJ2-2, with D hard to call. The CDR3 is 12 amino acids. V was cut by 6 bases and J by 6 bases, with 11 bases left in between. The germline V gene encodes CDR1 DFQATT and CDR2 SNEGSKA (reference sequence). CDR3 residues: CSAHARAGELFF. Here the CDR3 DNA reads TGCAGTGCCCACGCACGTGCCGGGGAGCTGTTTTTT.

This clonotype showed up many times. This chain uses TRBV7-6 with TRBJ2-4, with D perhaps TRBD1 (5 bases). The germline V and J ends were trimmed by 4 bases and 8 bases, with 12 bases remaining between them. This CDR3 region has 13 residues. Germline CDR1 and CDR2: SGHVS and FNYEAQ. The CDR3 loop is CASSWGPGYIQYF. The CDR3 DNA sequence: TGTGCCAGCAGCTGGGGCCCGGGTTACATTCAGTACTTC.